These 23 T cell receptor beta chains were sequenced from one sample in a study of blood T cell repertoires in COVID-19. The protocol was immunoSEQ multiplex PCR, while the TCRdb copy is restricted to in-frame clones and leaves out a portion. The table includes about 260,000 clones, 86% detected once. The sequenced sample was peripheral blood. The receptors derive from a man in his forties who had recovered from COVID-19.

The chain couples TRBV19 to TRBJ2-5; 7 nucleotides line up with TRBD2. CDR3 length: 16 amino acids. V lost 4 bases, J lost 5 bases, and 13 bases stayed unmatched. Looked up from germline, CDR1 is LNHDA and CDR2 is SQIVND (reference sequence). CDR3 nucleotide sequence: TGTGCCAGTAGTAACTACCGACTAGCCCGGGTGGAGACCCAGTACTTC. Translating gives CASSNYRLARVETQYF.

The CDR3: CASSLRSGPGDTQYF. CDR3 DNA sequence: TGTGCCAGCAGCTTAAGGTCTGGTCCAGGAGATACGCAGTATTTT. The chain carries TRBV7-2 and TRBJ2-3; D is undetermined. Trimming pared 2 bases from V and 5 bases from J, leaving 14 bases between. Germline values: CDR1 SGHTA, CDR2 FQGNSA. The CDR3 has 15 amino acids.

V is TRBV7-3 and J is TRBJ2-5; no clear D. Germline CDR1 is SGHTA and CDR2 is FQGTGA. Trimming took off 4 bases at V and 7 bases at J, with 13 bases between the two ends. The CDR3 is 13 residues long. CDR3 sequence: CASSSHQASTQYF. The CDR3 DNA sequence: TGTGCCAGCAGCTCCCACCAGGCTTCGACCCAGTACTTC. The full variable domain, rest sourced from reference TRBV7-3 and TRBJ2-5, is GAGVSQTPSNKVTEKGKYVELRCDPISGHTALYWYRQSLGQGPEFLIYFQGTGAADDSGLPNDRFFAVRPEGSVSTLKIQRTERGDSAVYLCASSSHQASTQYFGPGTRLLVL.

The chain combines TRBV5-1 with TRBJ2-5; 12 bases are shared with TRBD2. The germline CDR1 and CDR2 sequences are SGHRS and YFSETQ. This CDR3 spans 15 amino acids. The V gene end was trimmed by 1 base and the J gene end by 5 bases; junction bases not matched to a gene: 3. CDR3 loop: CASSLLLAGGETQYF. CDR3 in DNA: TGCGCCAGCAGCTTGTTACTAGCGGGAGGCGAGACCCAGTACTTC.

This clone was seen only a few times. The rearrangement uses TRBV4-1 and TRBJ2-5, with 7 bases aligning to TRBD1. Germline CDR1 reads MGHRA; CDR2 reads YSYEKL. V lost 1 base to trimming and J lost 3 bases; unmatched junction nucleotides: 5. The CDR3 totals 15 residues. The CDR3 here is CASSQGGGSKETQYF. DNA for the CDR3: TGCGCCAGCAGCCAAGGAGGGGGCAGCAAAGAGACCCAGTACTTC.

The chain uses TRBV10-3 and TRBJ2-7; TRBD2 aligns across 15 bases. Germline-derived CDR1 and CDR2 are ENHRY and SYGVKD. The J segment lost 0 bases and the V segment lost 2 bases, leaving 5 bases of the junction unmatched. The CDR3 sequence is 18 residues long. CDR3 residues: CAISEKGLAGGISYEQYF. CDR3 in DNA: TGTGCCATCAGTGAGAAGGGACTAGCGGGAGGAATCTCCTACGAGCAGTACTTC.

The table lists this clone with a count of one. The chain combines TRBV27 with TRBJ2-6, with 12 bases identical to TRBD2. The CDR3 spans 19 residues. Germline V gene sequence: CDR1 MNHEY, CDR2 SMNVEV (reference sequence). The V and J ends lost 3 bases and 1 base, in that order; junction bases with no gene match: 7. The CDR3 coding sequence is TGTGCCAGCAGTTTCTCAGGACTAGCGGGAAAATCTGGGGCCAACGTCCTGACTTTC. This encodes CASSFSGLAGKSGANVLTF. Drawing the rest from reference TRBV27 and TRBJ2-6, the complete variable domain is EAQVTQNPRYLITVTGKKLTVTCSQNMNHEYMSWYRQDPGLGLRQIYYSMNVEVTDKGDVPEGYKVSRKEKRNFPLILESPSPNQTSLYFCASSFSGLAGKSGANVLTFGAGSRLTVL.

This clone was seen once. The V gene is TRBV11-2, the J gene TRBJ1-3; maybe TRBD1 (5 bases). The V and J ends lost 1 base and 4 bases respectively, with 14 bases between them. Germline CDR1 reads SGHAT; CDR2 reads FQNNGV. The CDR3 contains 16 residues. The CDR3 DNA is TGTGCCAGCAGCTTAGGAGTTTTGGACACAGGAAACACCATATATTTT. This codes for CASSLGVLDTGNTIYF.

The rearrangement links TRBV2 to TRBJ2-3; D is uncertain. The CDR3 is made up of 16 amino acids. V was clipped by 4 bases and J by 2 bases, with 16 bases between them. CDR1 is SNHLY and CDR2 is FYNNEI in the germline V gene. This CDR3 reads CASSATGPRFTDTQYF. CDR3 nucleotides: TGTGCCAGCAGTGCCACTGGTCCACGATTCACAGATACGCAGTATTTT.

The V gene is TRBV7-3, the J gene TRBJ2-3, with TRBD2 matching 7 bases. This CDR3 contains 17 residues. The trim removed 5 bases at V and 0 bases at J, leaving 11 bases unmatched. The germline gives CDR1 SGHTA, CDR2 FQGTGA. CDR3 loop: CASSTFLLASSTDTQYF. Written as DNA, the CDR3 is TGTGCCAGCAGCACATTCCTACTAGCGAGTAGCACAGATACGCAGTATTTT.

This clone occurred once. The rearrangement uses TRBV7-2 and TRBJ2-3, with D uncertain. Germline assignment: CDR1 SGHTA and CDR2 FQGNSA. CDR3 length equals 14 residues. Between the trimmed V and J ends, which lost 1 base and 1 base, there was a span of 6 bases. The CDR3 reads CASSLVGGTDTQYF. In DNA form, the CDR3 reads TGTGCCAGCAGCTTAGTGGGCGGCACAGATACGCAGTATTTT.

The genes are TRBV4-1 and TRBJ2-2; tentatively, D is TRBD2 (5 bases). The CDR3 length is 14 residues. CDR1 and CDR2 (germline): MGHRA, YSYEKL. The V end was cut by 3 bases, the J end by 4 bases, with 9 bases between. CDR3 sequence (DNA): TGCGCCAGCAGCCAGCTCGGGGTCACCGGGGAGCTGTTTTTT. Residues: CASSQLGVTGELFF.

The chain employs TRBV5-1 and TRBJ2-2; D is perhaps TRBD2 (5 bases). Germline CDR1 is SGHRS and CDR2 is YFSETQ. CDR3 length: 16 amino acids. V lost 2 bases to trimming and J lost 7 bases, with 18 bases between them. The CDR3 is CASSLLGVERGGELFF. CDR3 nucleotide sequence: TGCGCCAGCAGCTTACTAGGTGTGGAACGGGGCGGGGAGCTGTTTTTT.

The chain recombines TRBV19 with TRBJ1-1; D uncertain. Germline CDR1 reads LNHDA; CDR2 reads SQIVND (reference sequence). V lost 3 bases, J lost 1 base, and 6 bases lay in between. The CDR3 is made up of 13 amino acids. The CDR3 nucleotides read TGTGCCAGTAGTATTTCAGGGAACACTGAAGCTTTCTTT. This codes for CASSISGNTEAFF.

V gene TRBV2 combines with J gene TRBJ2-1; 13 bases fit TRBD2. Germline V gives CDR1 SNHLY, CDR2 FYNNEI. Trimming removed 10 bases from V and 0 bases from J; junction bases left unmatched: 9. This CDR3 region has 17 residues. The CDR3 reads CATSRTSGGYSYNEQFF. DNA for the CDR3: TGTGCCACCTCCCGGACTAGCGGGGGTTACTCCTACAATGAGCAGTTCTTC.

The CDR3 protein is CSVPKVGGGGYTF. In DNA form, the CDR3 reads TGCAGCGTCCCAAAAGTGGGAGGAGGCGGCTACACCTTC. The V call is TRBV29-1, the J call TRBJ1-2, with unresolved D. This CDR3 spans 13 amino acids. CDR1 SQVTM and CDR2 ANQGSEA come from the germline V gene. Trimming removed 6 bases from V and 8 bases from J, with 19 bases in between.

V is TRBV6-1 and J is TRBJ2-4; 11 bases line up with TRBD2. CDR1 is MNHNS and CDR2 is SASEGT in the germline V gene. V dropped 0 bases and J dropped 0; count of bases not matched to a gene: 10. The CDR3 covers 20 residues. DNA of the CDR3: TGTGCCAGCAGTGAAGCGGGGCGGACTAGCGGGTCCCTAGCCAAAAACATTCAGTACTTC. It yields the protein CASSEAGRTSGSLAKNIQYF.

This clone was observed a handful of times. This rearrangement joins TRBV5-4 to TRBJ2-1; 11 nucleotides match TRBD2. Germline loops: CDR1 SGHNT, CDR2 YYREEE (reference sequence). Trimming removed 4 bases from V and 5 bases from J; junction bases left unmatched: 11. The CDR3 spans 17 residues. The chain's CDR3 is CASSLEVGTSGDNEQFF. CDR3 sequence (DNA): TGTGCCAGCAGCCTGGAGGTCGGGACTAGCGGAGACAATGAGCAGTTCTTC.

The chain employs TRBV5-4 and TRBJ2-5, with D perhaps matching TRBD2 (5 bases). Deletions cut 5 bases from V and 4 bases from J, with 15 bases between. The CDR3 covers 14 residues. Germline assignment: CDR1 SGHNT and CDR2 YYREEE (reference sequence). DNA for the CDR3: TGTGCCAGCAGACCAATCGGAGGAGGAGAGACCCAGTACTTC. Amino acid sequence: CASRPIGGGETQYF.

The chain combines TRBV6-1 with TRBJ1-2, with D unresolved. The CDR3 loop spans 13 amino acids. V lost 1 base, J lost 4 bases, and 7 bases lay in between. Germline V CDR1 and CDR2: MNHNS, SASEGT. The CDR3 sequence: CASSEGQIYGYTF. The CDR3 DNA reads TGTGCCAGCAGTGAAGGGCAGATCTATGGCTACACCTTC.

The V gene is TRBV3-1 (or the pseudogene TRBV3-2), the J gene TRBJ2-7; 7 bases line up with TRBD1. Germline V CDR1 and CDR2: LGHDT, YNNKEL (reference sequence). There are 15 residues in the CDR3. Trimming at V came to 4 bases and at J to 1 base, leaving 7 bases not matched to a gene. CDR3 nucleotide sequence: TGTGCCAGCAGCCCCCGGACAGGCGGGTCCTACGAGCAGTACTTC. The encoded protein is CASSPRTGGSYEQYF.

This rearrangement joins TRBV29-1 to TRBJ2-7, with TRBD1 identical over 8 bases. With V trimmed by 1 base and J by 3 bases, 5 bases remained unmatched. CDR1 is SQVTM and CDR2 is ANQGSEA in the germline V gene. CDR3 length: 14 amino acids. The CDR3 spells CSVEVTDRVYEQYF. The CDR3 DNA follows: TGCAGCGTTGAAGTTACGGACAGGGTCTACGAGCAGTACTTC.

Notes on this clone: The junction departs from germline at one end; a sequencing error may be responsible. The chain is built from TRBV11-2 and TRBJ2-5, with D possibly matching TRBD1 (5 bases). The CDR3 totals 13 residues. The germline CDR1 and CDR2 sequences are SGHAT and FQNNGV. CDR3 residues: CASSWRGQGTQYF. The DNA of the CDR3 is TGTGCCAGCAGCTGGAGAGGACAAGGGACCCAGTACTTC.